What follows are 13 T cell receptor beta chains derived from one specimen sequenced in a study of a mutant IDH1 vaccine in newly diagnosed glioma. Specified time point: week 35, safety follow-up. The vaccine gave 300 ug of a 20-mer mutant IDH1 peptide subcutaneously per dose. Only in-frame clones appear in the TCRdb table, and some are missing; sequencing was by immunoSEQ multiplex PCR. The sample consists of 45,000 to 60,000 clones, roughly 91% of them appearing once. Their recognized antigens are unknown. The sample consisted of PBMCs, taken from a glioma patient whose treatment included an IDH1 peptide vaccine. Receptors were obtained from a woman in her thirties or forties with glioma.

Comments on this clone: One junction end does not reproduce the germline sequence, and a read error may be involved. This sequence joins TRBV7-9 and TRBJ2-7; TRBD2 is a possible D gene (5 bases). The length of the CDR3 is 14 residues. Germline V gene lookup returns CDR1 SEHNR and CDR2 FQNEAQ (reference sequence). The CDR3 loop reads CASSIAHSSYEQYF. The CDR3 DNA sequence: TGTGCCAGCAGCATAGCGCACAGCTCCTACGAGCAGTACTTC.

The gene calls are TRBV10-3 and TRBJ2-7, with 14 bases identical to TRBD2. The V segment lost 8 bases and the J segment 1 base; nucleotides outside the gene matches: 7. The CDR3 covers 16 residues. Germline values: CDR1 ENHRY, CDR2 SYGVKD. The CDR3 DNA is TGTGCCATCCGGGGACTAGCGGGAGTTGGTTCCTACGAGCAGTACTTC. It translates to CAIRGLAGVGSYEQYF.

The chain links TRBV5-6 to TRBJ1-2; unclear D gene. The length of the CDR3 is 12 residues. The V gene lost 6 bases and the J gene lost 5 bases, with 11 bases spanning the gap. Germline assignment: CDR1 SGHDT and CDR2 YYEEEE. CDR3 sequence (DNA): TGTGCCAGCACTCTGGCTGGGTATGGCTACACCTTC. Translating gives CASTLAGYGYTF.

The chain carries TRBV7-2 and TRBJ2-1; D perhaps matches TRBD2 (6 bases). Per germline, CDR1 SGHTA and CDR2 FQGNSA. This CDR3 comprises 13 residues. V was clipped by 1 base and J by 5 bases, with 6 bases between them. CDR3 sequence: CASSLGLDNEQFF. The CDR3 DNA reads TGTGCCAGCAGCTTAGGACTAGACAATGAGCAGTTCTTC.

This chain uses TRBV6-1 with TRBJ1-5; D is possibly TRBD1 (6 bases). Trimming pared 2 bases from V and 6 bases from J, leaving 8 bases between. The length of the CDR3 is 13 residues. Germline CDR1 is MNHNS and CDR2 is SASEGT. The CDR3: CASSERRGQPQHF. In DNA form, the CDR3 reads TGTGCCAGCAGTGAACGCAGGGGTCAGCCCCAGCATTTT.

This chain uses TRBV10-3 with TRBJ2-7; 8 nucleotides align to TRBD2. The CDR3 is 15 residues long. CDR1 and CDR2 from the germline V gene are ENHRY and SYGVKD. V shed 5 bases and J 3 bases; nucleotides not matched to a gene: 9. The CDR3 sequence: CAISKAAGGNYEQYF. In DNA form, the CDR3 reads TGTGCCATCAGTAAGGCCGCGGGGGGTAACTACGAGCAGTACTTC.

The rearrangement joins TRBV7-9 to TRBJ1-4, with a tentative D call TRBD1 (5 bases). CDR1 is SEHNR and CDR2 is FQNEAQ in the germline V gene (reference sequence). The CDR3 has 15 amino acids. Between the trimmed V and J ends, which lost 1 base and 4 bases, there was a span of 10 bases. CDR3 DNA sequence: TGTGCCAGCAGCTTAGGGGGGAGAGATAATGAAAAACTGTTTTTT. This translates into CASSLGGRDNEKLFF.

In DNA form, the CDR3 reads TGTGCCAGCAGACTAGCGGGAGATGGTGACGAGCAGTACTTC. Encoded protein: CASRLAGDGDEQYF. The chain employs TRBV28 and TRBJ2-7; 11 bases align to TRBD2. This CDR3 spans 14 amino acids. With V trimmed by 6 bases and J by 5 bases, 6 bases remained unmatched. Germline-derived CDR1 and CDR2 are MDHEN and SYDVKM.

This clone was counted a few times. This rearrangement joins TRBV28 to TRBJ1-1; D ambiguous. The CDR3 covers 13 residues. Deletions cut 8 bases from V and 4 bases from J, with 14 bases between. CDR1 and CDR2 from the germline V gene are MDHEN and SYDVKM. CDR3: CASSPLGGTEAFF. The CDR3 nucleotides read TGTGCCAGCTCCCCACTAGGAGGCACTGAAGCTTTCTTT.

The J gene is TRBJ2-7, the V gene TRBV7-2; D is perhaps TRBD2 (5 bases). Trimming stripped 5 bases from V and 2 bases from J, with 16 bases between. The CDR3 sequence is 15 residues long. The V gene's germline CDR1 is SGHTA and CDR2 FQGNSA. CDR3: CASSPSRVVAYEQYF. The DNA of the CDR3 is TGTGCCAGCAGCCCGTCGAGGGTCGTGGCCTACGAGCAGTACTTC.

This chain uses TRBV7-8 with TRBJ2-7; 9 bases are a match to TRBD2. CDR3 size: 14 residues. CDR1 and CDR2 (germline): SGHVS, FQNEAQ. V was clipped by 1 base and J by 6 bases; unmatched bases: 4. The CDR3 protein is CASSLGSGSGEQYF. The CDR3 coding sequence is TGTGCCAGCAGCTTAGGTAGCGGGAGTGGCGAGCAGTACTTC. Looking up the rest from reference TRBV7-8 and TRBJ2-7 gives the full variable domain: GAGVSQSPRYKVAKRGQDVALRCDPISGHVSLFWYQQALGQGPEFLTYFQNEAQLDKSGLPSDRFFAERPEGSVSTLKIQRTQQEDSAVYLCASSLGSGSGEQYFGPGTRLTVT.

This sequence joins TRBV6-5 and TRBJ1-4; TRBD1 is a possible D gene (5 bases). The germline V and J ends were trimmed by 4 bases and 10 bases, with 19 bases remaining between them. The CDR3 consists of 15 residues. Germline V gene lookup returns CDR1 MNHEY and CDR2 SVGAGI. CDR3 in amino acids: CASSLSLRVGGKLFF. CDR3 coding DNA: TGTGCCAGCAGTTTGTCCCTTAGGGTGGGGGGAAAACTGTTTTTT.

CDR3 residues: CASSISLDRGRAYEQYF. The CDR3 DNA reads TGTGCCAGTAGTATCTCCCTCGACAGGGGGCGAGCCTACGAGCAGTACTTC. The chain carries TRBV19 and TRBJ2-7, with 10 bases identical to TRBD1. V was pared by 3 bases and J by 2 bases, with 10 bases of the junction left unmatched. The CDR3 extends over 17 amino acids. Germline loops: CDR1 LNHDA, CDR2 SQIVND (reference sequence).